This entry concerns a single T cell receptor beta chain. As yet, its antigen is unknown. Each donor was healthy, and each was a bone marrow donor. The data belong to a study of cytomegalovirus exposure and HLA in healthy donors. Overall study findings and caveats: Despite most TCR sequences being rare, some public TCRs occurred in many donors. Association of a missense DCLRE1C variant with TCR beta V- and J-gene trimming was reported in a later analysis. The authors enumerated roughly 180 TCR beta chains as linked to cytomegalovirus.

Use of 60 Vbeta and 13 Jbeta primers characterized the PCR. TCRdb's copy holds only in-frame clones and misses some; the assay was immunoSEQ multiplex PCR. The sample records some 76,000 clones, roughly 83% being singletons. Sequenced material: PBMCs. The clonotype comes from a woman between 50 and 59 years old in good health and CMV-seronegative.

CDR3 residues: CASSYSDRHTEAFF. The CDR3 region has the DNA TGTGCCAGCAGTTACTCAGACAGACACACTGAAGCTTTCTTT. V is TRBV6-5 and J is TRBJ1-1, with D tentatively TRBD1 (5 bases). Trimming removed 0 bases from V and 3 bases from J, with 8 bases in between. Germline lookup yields CDR1 MNHEY and CDR2 SVGAGI. This CDR3 spans 14 amino acids.